These 31 T cell receptor beta chains share one sample of origin, sequenced in a study of cytomegalovirus exposure and HLA in healthy donors. The PCR had 60 Vbeta and 13 Jbeta primers. Sequenced by immunoSEQ multiplex PCR; TCRdb stores in-frame clones only, minus some. The sample includes some 150,000 clones, around 70% of them seen just once. Sequences were obtained from PBMCs. The receptors originated from a man aged 40-49 years in good health and CMV-seronegative.

V usage is TRBV4-1 and J usage is TRBJ2-5, with TRBD2 identical over 8 bases. The trim removed 4 bases at V and 10 bases at J, leaving 17 bases unmatched. The CDR3 has 16 amino acids. CDR1 MGHRA and CDR2 YSYEKL come from the germline V gene. The CDR3 loop reads CASSPPRGLGGWDQYF. Here the CDR3 DNA reads TGCGCCAGCAGCCCCCCCCGGGGACTAGGGGGTTGGGACCAGTACTTC.

The CDR3: CASSSPATGSKGYTF. The DNA for the CDR3 is TGTGCCAGCAGTTCTCCCGCGACAGGGTCAAAGGGCTACACCTTC. The chain couples TRBV28 to TRBJ1-2; 7 bases agree with TRBD1. The CDR3 is 15 residues long. Germline V gene lookup returns CDR1 MDHEN and CDR2 SYDVKM. Trimming removed 4 bases from V and 8 bases from J; junction bases left unmatched: 13.

The chain employs TRBV23-1 and TRBJ2-7; tentatively, D is TRBD2 (5 bases). TRBV23-1 is recorded as an ORF, its role being uncertain. Trimming removed 2 bases from V and 0 bases from J, with 8 bases in between. CDR3 length: 14 amino acids. Here the CDR3 reads CASSQHRDSYEQYF. In nucleotides, the CDR3 is TGCGCCAGCAGTCAACACCGGGACTCCTACGAGCAGTACTTC.

This sequence joins TRBV27 and TRBJ2-7; the D gene is possibly TRBD2 (6 bases). V lost 9 bases and J 0 bases, leaving 15 bases between the germline ends. Looked up from germline, CDR1 is MNHEY and CDR2 is SMNVEV (reference sequence). This CDR3 contains 14 residues. The CDR3 nucleotides read TGTGCCAGGGTTTCGGGACTGAGCTCCTACGAGCAGTACTTC. Translating gives CARVSGLSSYEQYF.

The genes are TRBV23-1 and TRBJ1-5; D not resolved. TRBV23-1 is filed as an ORF, its function uncertain. V dropped 0 bases and J dropped 4 bases, with 4 bases sitting between them. The length of the CDR3 is 13 residues. The CDR3 is CASSQSTNQPQHF. DNA for the CDR3: TGCGCCAGCAGTCAATCGACTAATCAGCCCCAGCATTTT.

To note about this clone: Germline is not matched at one junction end, which may reflect a read error. J is TRBJ1-5 and V is TRBV6-1; a possible D gene is TRBD1 (5 bases). The CDR3 is made up of 16 amino acids. Germline V CDR1 and CDR2: MNHNS, SASEGT. CDR3 amino acids: CASSEGEGAPPTPQNF. In DNA, the CDR3 is TGTGCCAGCAGTGAAGGGGAAGGGGCTCCTCCCACCCCCCAGAATTTT.

The chain combines TRBV10-3 with TRBJ2-5, with D maybe TRBD2 (5 bases). V lost 2 bases and J 2 bases, leaving 9 bases between the germline ends. CDR3 length equals 14 residues. Germline lookup yields CDR1 ENHRY and CDR2 SYGVKD. The CDR3 reads CAISEGLAQETQYF. The CDR3 region has the DNA TGTGCCATCAGTGAGGGACTTGCGCAAGAGACCCAGTACTTC.

The chain links TRBV18 to TRBJ2-1; D call uncertain. The CDR3 is 17 residues long. V was pared by 0 bases and J by 0 bases, with 12 bases between. Germline V gives CDR1 KGHSH, CDR2 LQKENI. In DNA, the CDR3 is TGTGCCAGCTCACCACCGGTGGCCATCAGCTCCTACAATGAGCAGTTCTTC. Its protein product is CASSPPVAISSYNEQFF.

The chain carries TRBV2 and TRBJ1-5; no definite D call. The V and J ends lost 1 base and 4 bases respectively, with 8 bases between them. This CDR3 region has 14 residues. In germline, CDR1 is SNHLY, CDR2 FYNNEI. The CDR3 coding sequence is TGTGCCAGCAGTGAAGTCAGACTGAATCAGCCCCAGCATTTT. Translated: CASSEVRLNQPQHF. Full variable domain (rest looked up from reference TRBV2 and TRBJ1-5): EPEVTQTPSHQVTQMGQEVILRCVPISNHLYFYWYRQILGQKVEFLVSFYNNEISEKSEIFDDQFSVERPDGSNFTLKIRSTKLEDSAMYFCASSEVRLNQPQHFGDGTRLSIL.

Worth noting for this clone: A read error may account for a junction end that differs from germline. This rearrangement joins TRBV19 to TRBJ1-5; D gene uncertain. The CDR3 consists of 13 residues. CDR1 and CDR2 from the germline V gene are LNHDA and SQIVND (reference sequence). The CDR3: CASSIQGDATQNF. The CDR3 DNA follows: TGTGCCAGTAGTATTCAAGGCGACGCTACACAGAATTTT.

This clone has just one count. The chain carries TRBV29-1 and TRBJ2-3; the match to TRBD2 covers 7 bases. The CDR3 is 14 amino acids. V gave up 1 base and J gave up 4 bases; unmatched junction bases: 5. The germline V gene has CDR1 SQVTM and CDR2 ANQGSEA. CDR3 bases: TGCAGCGTTGAAGCCAGCGGGGCCTCAGATACGCAGTATTTT. This encodes CSVEASGASDTQYF.

The chain uses TRBV5-8 and TRBJ1-5; D gene uncertain. V lost 4 bases, J lost 1 base, and 9 bases lay in between. CDR1 and CDR2 from the germline V gene are SGHTS and YDEGEE. The CDR3 is 14 amino acids. The chain's CDR3 is CASSPEQSNQPQHF. The CDR3 DNA is TGTGCCAGCAGCCCGGAACAGAGCAATCAGCCCCAGCATTTT.

The chain links TRBV7-8 to TRBJ1-3, with 12 nucleotides matching TRBD1. This CDR3 has 19 residues. The junction had 11 bases not matched to a gene; V was cut back by 5 bases and J by 0 bases. Germline V lookup: CDR1 SGHVS, CDR2 FQNEAQ. CDR3 region: CASSRRPTGQGASGNTIYF. In DNA form, the CDR3 reads TGTGCCAGCAGCCGCCGCCCGACGGGACAGGGGGCCTCTGGAAACACCATATATTTT.

The chain uses TRBV7-2 and TRBJ1-5; D possibly corresponds to TRBD1 (6 bases). Trimming left V 3 bases short and J 6 bases short, with 15 bases between. CDR1 and CDR2 (germline): SGHTA, FQGNSA. The CDR3 consists of 15 residues. The CDR3 region is CASSLAGGQGQPQHF. The CDR3, as DNA: TGTGCCAGCAGCTTGGCCGGGGGGCAGGGTCAGCCCCAGCATTTT.

In its sample, this clone was seen a few times. The rearrangement links TRBV27 to TRBJ2-7; TRBD1 might be the D (5 bases). The germline V gene has CDR1 MNHEY and CDR2 SMNVEV (reference sequence). Trimming removed 3 bases from V and 2 bases from J, with 14 bases in between. The CDR3 totals 15 residues. The chain's CDR3 is CASSFVRSGTYEQYF. CDR3 DNA: TGTGCCAGCAGTTTTGTCAGGTCAGGGACCTACGAGCAGTACTTC.

The chain recombines TRBV11-2 with TRBJ2-7, with 8 bases matching TRBD1. CDR1 and CDR2 from the germline V gene are SGHAT and FQNNGV. With 0 bases clipped from V and 9 bases from J, the junction kept 4 bases outside the gene matches. The CDR3 has 13 amino acids. The CDR3 DNA reads as TGTGCCAGCAGCTTAGATAGGGACAGGCTGCAGTACTTC. Translated: CASSLDRDRLQYF. Full variable domain (remainder filled in from reference TRBV11-2 and TRBJ2-7): EAGVAQSPRYKIIEKRQSVAFWCNPISGHATLYWYQQILGQGPKLLIQFQNNGVVDDSQLPKDRFSAERLKGVDSTLKIQPAKLEDSAVYLCASSLDRDRLQYFGPGTRLTVT.

This clone was observed a single time. The chain combines TRBV6-5 with TRBJ2-7; D possibly corresponds to TRBD1 (7 bases). The germline V gene has CDR1 MNHEY and CDR2 SVGAGI. V was pared by 4 bases and J by 3 bases, with 16 bases between. This CDR3 is 15 amino acids long. The CDR3 sequence is CASSFYSRGVYEQYF. Written as DNA, the CDR3 is TGTGCCAGCAGTTTTTATTCCAGGGGGGTCTACGAGCAGTACTTC.

This clone has a handful of counts. The chain links TRBV19 to TRBJ2-7; a weak D match, TRBD1 (6 bases). This CDR3 spans 13 amino acids. V dropped 3 bases and J dropped 4 bases, with 10 bases sitting between them. Germline CDR1 LNHDA, CDR2 SQIVND (reference sequence). CDR3 DNA sequence: TGTGCCAGTAGTATTTCTACAGGGTACGAGCAGTACTTC. As protein: CASSISTGYEQYF. Based on the CDR3 plus reference TRBV19 and TRBJ2-7, the full variable domain is DGGITQSPKYLFRKEGQNVTLSCEQNLNHDAMYWYRQDPGQGLRLIYYSQIVNDFQKGDIAEGYSVSREKKESFPLTVTSAQKNPTAFYLCASSISTGYEQYFGPGTRLTVT.

The chain is built from TRBV2 and TRBJ2-3, with 13 bases aligning to TRBD2. CDR1 SNHLY and CDR2 FYNNEI come from the germline V gene. This CDR3 comprises 15 residues. V gave up 5 bases and J gave up 5 bases; unmatched junction bases: 4. The CDR3 spells CASSPLAGGGDTQYF. As DNA, the CDR3 is TGTGCCAGCAGTCCACTAGCGGGGGGGGGAGATACGCAGTATTTT.

The rearrangement links TRBV6-4 to TRBJ2-1; D remains unclear. V lost 6 bases to trimming and J lost 0 bases, with 12 bases between them. CDR3 size: 15 residues. Germline V gene data show CDR1 as MRHNA and CDR2 as SNTAGT. CDR3 sequence reads: CASSREMSSYNEQFF. CDR3 DNA sequence: TGTGCCAGCAGCCGCGAGATGAGCTCCTACAATGAGCAGTTCTTC.

The J gene is TRBJ1-5, the V gene TRBV5-1; D gene unclear. Trimming left V 0 bases short and J 6 bases short, with 10 bases between. The CDR3 runs 14 residues. Germline V gene lookup returns CDR1 SGHRS and CDR2 YFSETQ. In DNA form, the CDR3 reads TGCGCCAGCAGCTTGGTCTGGGGAGGTCAGCCCCAGCATTTT. Residues: CASSLVWGGQPQHF.

The V and J genes are TRBV7-9 and TRBJ2-7, with D possibly matching TRBD2 (5 bases). There are 14 residues in the CDR3. Trimming pared 7 bases from V and 0 bases from J, leaving 13 bases between. Per germline, CDR1 SEHNR and CDR2 FQNEAQ (reference sequence). CDR3 protein: CASTLSGSSYEQYF. DNA for the CDR3: TGTGCCAGCACCCTATCGGGGAGCTCCTACGAGCAGTACTTC.

The gene calls are TRBV7-9 and TRBJ2-7; 7 positions agree with TRBD1. From germline, CDR1 is SEHNR and CDR2 FQNEAQ (reference sequence). The V and J ends lost 0 bases and 3 bases, in that order; junction bases with no gene match: 14. The CDR3 runs 18 residues. The CDR3 is CASSLAGQSFRGDYEQYF. The CDR3 DNA reads as TGTGCCAGCAGCTTAGCGGGACAGTCATTCAGAGGGGACTACGAGCAGTACTTC.

In regard to this clone: Relative to the germline gene, one junction end is altered; a read error may explain this. This chain links TRBV7-9 with TRBJ2-1; 8 bases line up with TRBD1. There are 12 residues in the CDR3. CDR1 and CDR2 from the germline V gene are SEHNR and FQNEAQ (reference sequence). CDR3 loop: CSSSVDRGRWVF. The CDR3 DNA is TGTTCCAGCAGCGTCGACAGGGGACGATGGGTCTTC. Complete variable domain (other parts from reference TRBV7-9 and TRBJ2-1): DTGVSQNPRHKITKRGQNVTFRCDPISEHNRLYWYRQTLGQGPEFLTYFQNEAQLEKSRLLSDRFSAERPKGSFSTLEIQRTEQGDSAMYLCSSSVDRGRWVFGPGTRLTVL.

The V gene is TRBV6-4, the J gene TRBJ1-2; possibly TRBD1 for D (5 bases). The length of the CDR3 is 14 residues. V lost 6 bases, J lost 0 bases, and 11 bases lay in between. Germline loops: CDR1 MRHNA, CDR2 SNTAGT. CDR3 loop: CASRPGGSNYGYTF. The CDR3, as DNA: TGTGCCAGCAGACCGGGGGGGTCTAACTATGGCTACACCTTC.

The V call is TRBV27, the J call TRBJ2-1; 8 positions match TRBD1. CDR1 is MNHEY and CDR2 is SMNVEV in the germline V gene (reference sequence). The length of the CDR3 is 15 residues. The ends lost 8 bases at V and 9 bases at J; junction bases unmatched: 15. The CDR3 here is CASGLSRTGWGEQFF. CDR3 bases: TGTGCCAGCGGCTTATCCCGGACAGGGTGGGGTGAGCAGTTCTTC.

The chain combines TRBV28 with TRBJ2-3; possible D gene TRBD2, 6 bases. Trimming cost V 3 bases and J 1 base, with 8 bases left between them. CDR1 is MDHEN, CDR2 SYDVKM, per germline. CDR3 size: 14 residues. The CDR3 sequence: CASSFVAGTDTQYF. CDR3 in DNA: TGTGCCAGCAGTTTTGTAGCGGGCACAGATACGCAGTATTTT.

J is TRBJ2-1 and V is TRBV18; TRBD2 matches 13 bases. Germline lookup yields CDR1 KGHSH and CDR2 LQKENI. This CDR3 is 15 amino acids long. Unmatched junction bases numbered 3, after V lost 4 bases and J lost 6 bases. This CDR3 is CASSLTSGRANEQFF. CDR3 DNA sequence: TGTGCCAGCTCACTTACTAGCGGGAGGGCCAATGAGCAGTTCTTC.

V is TRBV6-4 and J is TRBJ2-1, with TRBD2 matching 12 bases. CDR3 size: 14 residues. The germline gives CDR1 MRHNA, CDR2 SNTAGT. V was pared by 5 bases and J by 9 bases, with 5 bases of the junction left unmatched. The CDR3 region has the DNA TGTGCCAGCAGTTCTAGCGGGGGGGCAAGTGAGCAGTTCTTC. Residues: CASSSSGGASEQFF.

V and J are TRBV5-6 and TRBJ2-1; D is possibly TRBD1 (5 bases). Trimming removed 0 bases at V and 2 bases at J, with 6 bases between. Looked up from germline, CDR1 is SGHDT and CDR2 is YYEEEE. The CDR3 loop spans 14 amino acids. CDR3 protein: CASSLGQPYNEQFF. DNA for the CDR3: TGTGCCAGCAGCTTGGGACAGCCCTACAATGAGCAGTTCTTC.

The chain is built from TRBV5-6 and TRBJ2-7; 7 nucleotides agree with TRBD1. Germline-derived CDR1 and CDR2 are SGHDT and YYEEEE. This CDR3 has 14 residues. After removal of 0 bases from V and 3 bases from J, the junction contained 3 bases not matched to a gene. As DNA, the CDR3 is TGTGCCAGCAGCTTGGGACAGGGTTTCTACGAGCAGTACTTC. Its translation: CASSLGQGFYEQYF.